These T cell receptor beta chains were read from a single sample in a study of early T cells in non-severe SARS-CoV-2 infection. TCRdb itself ran the 5' RACE reads through MiXCR, one entry per CDR3 protein. The data show over 30,000 distinct CDR3 sequences, 4.5% to 6% seen once. Sequenced sample: whole blood. Receptors originate from an adult who was a healthcare worker with PCR-confirmed SARS-CoV-2 infection or an uninfected control (not recorded which). The CDR3 runs from the conserved cysteine through the conserved F or W. A D gene is named only where the DNA matches it firmly. Clone size is not always given. Where it is, it says once, few, many or a class for expanded clones.

- 13 - TRBJ2-2 TRBV24-1 TGTGCCACCAGTCAGGGGAGGACCGGGGAGCTGTTTTTT CATSQGRTGELFF
- 15 TRBD1 TRBJ1-4 TRBV12-3/TRBV12-4 TGTGCCAGCAGTCAGGCCGGGACAGGGAATGAAAAACTGTTTTTT CASSQAGTGNEKLFF
- 13 - TRBJ2-7 TRBV19 TGTGCCACGTCGACGGGACTCCCAACCGAGCAGTACTTC CATSTGLPTEQYF
- 13 - TRBJ2-5 TRBV19 TGTGCCAGTAGTATAACAAACCAAGAGACCCAGTACTTC CASSITNQETQYF
- 14 - TRBJ2-7 TRBV12-3/TRBV12-4 TGTGCCAGCAGTGCGGGGGACAGCTCCTACGAGCAGTACTTC CASSAGDSSYEQYF
many 13 - TRBJ2-3 TRBV29-1 TGCAGCGTTCAGGGGCAAAGCACAGATACGCAGTATTTT CSVQGQSTDTQYF
- 14 TRBD1 TRBJ2-7 TRBV4-1 TGCGCCAGCAGCCTCCGGGACAGGGCCTACGAGCAGTACTTC CASSLRDRAYEQYF
many 15 - TRBJ1-1 TRBV4-3 TGCGCCAGCAGCCAAGAACGGGGGTTGAACACTGAAGCTTTCTTT CASSQERGLNTEAFF
- 13 - TRBJ2-2 TRBV5-1 TGCGCCAGCAGCACCCAGGACACCGGGGAGCTGTTTTTT CASSTQDTGELFF
- 15 - TRBJ1-2 TRBV19 TGTGCCAGTACCAACCCAGGTACTAGCGACTATGGCTACACCTTC CASTNPGTSDYGYTF
- 15 TRBD1 TRBJ1-1 TRBV10-2 TGCGCCAGCAGTGAGTCGGACAGGCTTTCCAAGGATGCTTTCTTT CASSESDRLSKDAFF
many 15 TRBD2 TRBJ2-7 TRBV7-6 TGTGCCAGCAGCTTAGCGGCGGGGGAGAAATACGAGCAGTACTTC CASSLAAGEKYEQYF
few 15 TRBD2 TRBJ2-1 TRBV7-6 TGTGCCAGCAGCCCCAGCGGGAGCCCCTGGAATGAGCAGTTCTTC CASSPSGSPWNEQFF
few 16 TRBD2 TRBJ2-3 TRBV2 TGTGCCAGCGGGAGGTTAGCGGGGGGGCCCACAGATACGCAGTATTTT CASGRLAGGPTDTQYF
few 12 - TRBJ2-3 TRBV20-1 TGCAGTGCTCTCCACCGGGCTAATACGCAGTATTTT CSALHRANTQYF
few 13 - TRBJ2-4 TRBV14 TGTGCCAGCAGCCAAGTAGTTGGCGCTCTCCTGTACTTC CASSQVVGALLYF
many 13 - TRBJ2-3 TRBV27 TGTGCCAGCAGTACTAGTGTGAGGGATACGCAGTATTTT CASSTSVRDTQYF
- 13 TRBD1 TRBJ2-7 TRBV10-3 TGTGCCATCCGGGACAGTGTACGGGCCGAGCAGTACTTC CAIRDSVRAEQYF
many 13 TRBD1 TRBJ2-1 TRBV7-9 TGTGCCAGTGGCCGGGACAGTCACAATGAGCAGTTCTTC CASGRDSHNEQFF
- 16 TRBD1 TRBJ2-5 TRBV7-2 TGTGCCAGCAGCCGCCGCGGGACAGGGAGGCAGGAGACCCAGTACTTC CASSRRGTGRQETQYF
many 17 TRBD2 TRBJ2-1 TRBV7-8 TGTGCCAGCAGCTTCTTAAATTGGCTAGCGGGAGGGCATGAGCAGTTCTTC CASSFLNWLAGGHEQFF
many 17 TRBD2 TRBJ2-4 TRBV30 TGTGCCTGGAACCCGCCGCGGGGGGCCTTAGCCAAAAACATTCAGTACTTC CAWNPPRGALAKNIQYF
many 13 - TRBJ2-1 TRBV6-5 TGTGCCAGCAGTTACCACGGACTTGGTGAGCAGTTCTTC CASSYHGLGEQFF
few 17 TRBD2 TRBJ2-3 TRBV5-6 TGTGCCAGCAGCTTGGAGGTAGCGGGAGGGAGCACAGATACGCAGTATTTT CASSLEVAGGSTDTQYF
many 15 TRBD2 TRBJ2-3 TRBV14 TGTGCCAGCAGCCAAGATCGCCTAGCGGGAGGTACGCAGTATTTT CASSQDRLAGGTQYF
few 12 - TRBJ2-1 TRBV12-5 TGTGCTAGTGGTTTGGTACTGGATGAGCAGTTCTTC CASGLVLDEQFF
many 16 - TRBJ1-6 TRBV7-2 TGTGCCAGCAGCTTAGCGCTCTGGGGGTCTAATTCACCCCTCCACTTT CASSLALWGSNSPLHF
many 16 TRBD2 TRBJ2-3 TRBV2 TGTGCCAGCAGTCCGGGACTAGCGGGGAGGACAGATACGCAGTATTTT CASSPGLAGRTDTQYF
few 14 - TRBJ2-5 TRBV4-3 TGCGCCAGCAGCCAAGATGTTGCAGAAGAGACCCAGTACTTC CASSQDVAEETQYF
- 15 - TRBJ1-1 TRBV7-9 TGTGCCAGCAGCAATAAGATACGATTGAACACTGAAGCTTTCTTT CASSNKIRLNTEAFF
many 15 TRBD2 TRBJ2-1 TRBV5-1 TGCGCCAGCAGCCTACTAGCGGGAACCTACAATGAGCAGTTCTTC CASSLLAGTYNEQFF
many 17 TRBD2 TRBJ2-1 TRBV7-2 TGTGCCAGCAGCTTAGTACTAGCGGGGTTCTCCTACAATGAGCAGTTCTTC CASSLVLAGFSYNEQFF
many 14 TRBD2 TRBJ2-1 TRBV9 TGTGCCAGCAGCGCGACTAGCGGGTCCAATGAGCAGTTCTTC CASSATSGSNEQFF
many 14 - TRBJ1-5 TRBV6-2/TRBV6-3 TGTGCCAGCACCGACGGGGAGGCCGGCGAGCCCCAGCATTTT CASTDGEAGEPQHF
many 11 - TRBJ2-3 TRBV20-1 TGCAGTGCCACCCTCTCGGATACGCAGTATTTT CSATLSDTQYF
- 16 TRBD2 TRBJ2-2 TRBV5-4 TGTGCCAGCAGCCCCCGACTAGCGGGAGCAACCGGGGAGCTGTTTTTT CASSPRLAGATGELFF
many 14 - TRBJ1-2 TRBV30 TGTGCCTGGAGTGTACAACTCTACGGGGGCAGCTACACCTTC CAWSVQLYGGSYTF
- 15 - TRBJ2-7 TRBV6-5 TGTGCCAGCAGTTACGGAGAGGGAAGCTCCTACGAGCAGTACTTC CASSYGEGSSYEQYF
- 15 - TRBJ2-1 TRBV15 TGTGCCACCAGCACCGCGGGCAGCGGTAACAATGAGCAGTTCTTC CATSTAGSGNNEQFF
few 13 - TRBJ1-1 TRBV6-2/TRBV6-3 TGTGCCAGCAGTTACTACTCGACGAGGGAAGCTTTCTTT CASSYYSTREAFF
many 16 TRBD2 TRBJ2-3 TRBV3-1 TGTGCCAGCAGCCCCTGGGCTAGCGGGGGGGCAGATACGCAGTATTTT CASSPWASGGADTQYF
many 12 - TRBJ1-1 TRBV28 TGTGCCAGCAGTTTGGGGGGCCCGCAGATTTTCTTT CASSLGGPQIFF
many 15 TRBD2 TRBJ2-3 TRBV5-4 TGTGCCAGCAGCCCCGGTTCGGGGGGGGAGGAAACGCAGTATTTT CASSPGSGGEETQYF
- 18 - TRBJ1-1 TRBV7-7 TGTGCTAGCAGCTTACCCTGCGCAGTCCGCTTGATCCACACTGAAGCTTTCTTT CASSLPCAVRLIHTEAFF
- 14 TRBD1 TRBJ1-2 TRBV2 TGTGCCAGCAGTGTGAGGAGGGGGCGAAGCGGCTACACCTTC CASSVRRGRSGYTF